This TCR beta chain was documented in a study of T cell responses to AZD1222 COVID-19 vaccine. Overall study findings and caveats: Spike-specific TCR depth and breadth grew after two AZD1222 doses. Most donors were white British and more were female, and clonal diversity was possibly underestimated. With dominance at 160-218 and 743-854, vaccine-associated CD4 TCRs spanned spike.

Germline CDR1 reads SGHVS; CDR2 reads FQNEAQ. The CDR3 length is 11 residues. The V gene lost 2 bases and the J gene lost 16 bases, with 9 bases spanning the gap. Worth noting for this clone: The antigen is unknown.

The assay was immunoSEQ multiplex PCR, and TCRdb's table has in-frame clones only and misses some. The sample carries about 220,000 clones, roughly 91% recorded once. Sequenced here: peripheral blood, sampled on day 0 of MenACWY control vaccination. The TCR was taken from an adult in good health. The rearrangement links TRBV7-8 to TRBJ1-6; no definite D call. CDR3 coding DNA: TGTGCCAGCAGCTTACTTGAGGGTCTCCACTTT. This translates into CASSLLEGLHF.